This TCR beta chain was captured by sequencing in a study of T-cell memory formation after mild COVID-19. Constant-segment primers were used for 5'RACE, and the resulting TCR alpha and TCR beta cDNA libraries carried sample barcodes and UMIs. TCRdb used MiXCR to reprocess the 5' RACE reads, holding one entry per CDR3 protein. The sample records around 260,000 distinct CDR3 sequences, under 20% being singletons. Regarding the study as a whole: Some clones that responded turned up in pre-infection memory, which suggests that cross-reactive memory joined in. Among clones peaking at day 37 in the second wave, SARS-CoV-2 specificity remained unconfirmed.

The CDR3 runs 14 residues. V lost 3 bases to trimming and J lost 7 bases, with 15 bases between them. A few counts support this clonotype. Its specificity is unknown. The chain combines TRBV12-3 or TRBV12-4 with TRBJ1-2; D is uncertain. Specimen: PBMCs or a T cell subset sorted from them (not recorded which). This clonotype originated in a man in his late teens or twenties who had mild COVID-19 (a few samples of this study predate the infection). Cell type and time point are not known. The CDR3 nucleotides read TGTGCCAGCAGTTTCGGCGCCTCATGGAGTGGCTACACCTTC. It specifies CASSFGASWSGYTF.